This passage covers 20 T cell receptor beta chains from one sample sequenced in a study of blood T cell repertoires in COVID-19. The data were produced by immunoSEQ multiplex PCR, yet TCRdb's version contains in-frame clones alone and is incomplete. The repertoire has tens of thousands of clones, over 80% of them found once; the top ten carry around 15%. The sequenced material came from peripheral blood. These receptors were obtained from a woman aged 80 or over with acute or convalescent COVID-19.

The V gene is TRBV21-1, the J gene TRBJ1-1. TRBV21-1 is a documented pseudogene. The length of the CDR3 is 16 residues. DNA of the CDR3: TGTGCCAGCAGCAACCCCCCCCCGGGAGCAAGGACTGAAGCTTTCTTT. Protein sequence: CASSNPPPGARTEAFF.

V usage is TRBV5-1 and J usage is TRBJ2-2; 14 bases are shared with TRBD2. The trim removed 0 bases at V and 4 bases at J, leaving 11 bases unmatched. From germline, CDR1 is SGHRS and CDR2 YFSETQ. This CDR3 has 20 residues. For the CDR3, the DNA is TGCGCCAGCAGCTTGGGCTTCGGGACTAGCGGGAGATCGAGCACCGGGGAGCTGTTTTTT. Its translation is CASSLGFGTSGRSSTGELFF.

V is TRBV19 and J is TRBJ1-1; 8 positions match TRBD1. Germline loops: CDR1 LNHDA, CDR2 SQIVND (reference sequence). The CDR3 runs 15 residues. The V gene end was trimmed by 3 bases and the J gene end by 0 bases; junction bases not matched to a gene: 3. The CDR3 DNA reads as TGTGCCAGTAGTATCCAGGGGGCGGTGAACACTGAAGCTTTCTTT. Amino acid sequence: CASSIQGAVNTEAFF.

The CDR3 DNA reads as TGTGCCTGGAGTGCGGGACTAGCGGGATACAATGAGCAGTTCTTC. Its translation: CAWSAGLAGYNEQFF. The chain recombines TRBV30 with TRBJ2-1; 13 positions agree with TRBD2. Germline V gene sequence: CDR1 GTSNPN, CDR2 SVGIG (reference sequence). This CDR3 has 15 residues. Germline trimming cut 1 base from V and 4 bases from J; bases unmatched to any gene: 1.

This chain connects TRBV6-5 to TRBJ1-1; D remains unclear. Germline V gives CDR1 MNHEY, CDR2 SVGAGI. This CDR3 has 13 amino acids. Trimming pared 0 bases from V and 5 bases from J, leaving 7 bases between. The chain's CDR3 is CASSYSAGTEAFF. The CDR3 DNA reads as TGTGCCAGCAGTTACTCAGCGGGGACTGAAGCTTTCTTT.

This clone was observed a handful of times. The V and J genes are TRBV5-1 and TRBJ2-3, with D possibly matching TRBD2 (6 bases). In germline, CDR1 is SGHRS, CDR2 YFSETQ. This CDR3 is 18 amino acids long. Trimming shortened V by 1 base and J by 4 bases, and 22 bases separated the two germline ends. The CDR3 bases are TGCGCCAGCAGCTTGAGAGCTCCTGGAGGGGATCGGGCAGATACGCAGTATTTT. This codes for CASSLRAPGGDRADTQYF.

The chain has TRBV5-1 and TRBJ2-3; 10 nucleotides align to TRBD2. The CDR3 consists of 16 residues. Germline trimming cut 0 bases from V and 4 bases from J; bases unmatched to any gene: 5. The germline V gene encodes CDR1 SGHRS and CDR2 YFSETQ. CDR3 protein: CASSLVVAGGSDTQYF. The CDR3, as DNA: TGCGCCAGCAGCTTGGTAGTAGCGGGAGGATCAGATACGCAGTATTTT.

CDR3 residues: CASSPRRGSSYEQYF. The CDR3 DNA is TGTGCCAGCAGTCCTAGGCGGGGGAGCTCCTACGAGCAGTACTTC. V gene TRBV7-9 combines with J gene TRBJ2-7, with 7 bases identical to TRBD2. The germline gives CDR1 SEHNR, CDR2 FQNEAQ (reference sequence). V lost 6 bases and J lost 0; bases outside the gene matches: 8. The CDR3 contains 15 residues.

The V and J genes are TRBV7-8 and TRBJ2-5; D unclear. Germline CDR1 and CDR2: SGHVS and FQNEAQ. With 4 bases removed from V and 0 bases from J, the gap between germline ends came to 3 bases. This CDR3 has 12 residues. The CDR3: CASSSNQETQYF. For the CDR3, the DNA is TGTGCCAGCAGCTCCAACCAAGAGACCCAGTACTTC. Full variable domain (missing parts from reference TRBV7-8 and TRBJ2-5): GAGVSQSPRYKVAKRGQDVALRCDPISGHVSLFWYQQALGQGPEFLTYFQNEAQLDKSGLPSDRFFAERPEGSVSTLKIQRTQQEDSAVYLCASSSNQETQYFGPGTRLLVL.

This clone has just one count. The V gene is TRBV28, the J gene TRBJ2-1; TRBD2 agrees at 11 bases. The CDR3 loop spans 15 amino acids. The germline gives CDR1 MDHEN, CDR2 SYDVKM. The trim removed 6 bases at V and 7 bases at J, leaving 8 bases unmatched. CDR3 amino acids: CASSGSGRALNEQFF. The CDR3 DNA reads as TGTGCCAGCAGCGGTAGCGGGAGGGCCTTGAATGAGCAGTTCTTC.

This clone has only a few counts. V and J are TRBV25-1 and TRBJ1-2, with D possibly TRBD1 on 6 matching bases. Per the germline V gene, CDR1 is MGHDK and CDR2 is SYGVNS. V shed 6 bases and J shed 1 base, with 24 bases lying between them. This CDR3 comprises 18 residues. In nucleotides, the CDR3 is TGTGCCAGCAGGGCACAGGGATGGTCTCCATCAATTAACTATGGCTACACCTTC. Protein: CASRAQGWSPSINYGYTF.

The chain couples TRBV29-1 to TRBJ2-3; perhaps TRBD2 as D (5 bases). Trimming stripped 3 bases from V and 8 bases from J, with 18 bases between. CDR3 size: 14 residues. The germline gives CDR1 SQVTM, CDR2 ANQGSEA. The CDR3 nucleotides are TGCAGCGTTGAGGGCCTCGGGGTTTGGGGTACGCAGTATTTT. This sequence encodes CSVEGLGVWGTQYF.

This clone occurred once. The rearrangement uses TRBV10-2 and TRBJ2-2, with D possibly TRBD2 on 5 matching bases. CDR1 is WSHSY, CDR2 SAAADI, per germline. This CDR3 is built from 17 residues. Trimming stripped 8 bases from V and 0 bases from J, with 19 bases between. The CDR3 sequence is CASFEGRPDPNTGELFF. The CDR3 coding sequence is TGCGCCAGCTTTGAGGGCCGGCCGGACCCGAACACCGGGGAGCTGTTTTTT.

A single count supports this clone. The chain recombines TRBV29-1 with TRBJ2-1, with D possibly TRBD1 on 6 matching bases. Germline assignment: CDR1 SQVTM and CDR2 ANQGSEA. V lost 6 bases, J lost 2 bases, and 20 bases lay in between. The CDR3 covers 16 residues. The CDR3 DNA sequence: TGCAGCGTCAAGACAAACCAGGGGTCCCCCTACAATGAGCAGTTCTTC. Protein sequence: CSVKTNQGSPYNEQFF.

This sequence joins TRBV6-1 and TRBJ2-7, with 7 bases aligning to TRBD1. The CDR3 loop spans 18 amino acids. Germline lookup yields CDR1 MNHNS and CDR2 SASEGT. J was trimmed by 1 base and V by 2 bases; bases with no gene match: 14. The CDR3 here is CASSESPQGEILSYEQYF. The CDR3 region has the DNA TGTGCCAGCAGTGAATCCCCGCAGGGGGAGATTTTATCCTACGAGCAGTACTTC.

The chain employs TRBV11-3 and TRBJ2-2; 12 bases match TRBD1. The CDR3 runs 18 residues. The V gene's germline CDR1 is SGHNT and CDR2 YENEEA. Trimming at V came to 5 bases and at J to 5 bases, leaving 12 bases not matched to a gene. CDR3 sequence reads: CASSAWTGTGGATGELFF. The CDR3 DNA follows: TGTGCCAGCAGCGCATGGACCGGGACAGGGGGCGCAACCGGGGAGCTGTTTTTT.

The rearrangement uses TRBV28 and TRBJ2-4; D perhaps matches TRBD1 (6 bases). The V end lost 3 bases, the J end lost 9 bases, and 18 bases lay between the germline ends. CDR1 is MDHEN, CDR2 SYDVKM, per germline. The CDR3 runs to 15 residues. In DNA form, the CDR3 reads TGTGCCAGCAGTTTCATCCCCTTTGGCAGGGGCATTCAGTACTTC. Encoded protein: CASSFIPFGRGIQYF.

This chain links TRBV19 with TRBJ2-3, with D possibly TRBD1 on 6 matching bases. The V gene's germline CDR1 is LNHDA and CDR2 SQIVND (reference sequence). The CDR3 spans 15 residues. V shed 2 bases and J shed 2 bases, with 11 bases lying between them. In nucleotides, the CDR3 is TGTGCCAGTAGTATACAAACAGGGCCCACAGATACGCAGTATTTT. Translated: CASSIQTGPTDTQYF.

The rearrangement uses TRBV5-1 and TRBJ2-7, with TRBD1 matching 7 bases. Trimming at V came to 5 bases and at J to 4 bases, leaving 9 bases not matched to a gene. This CDR3 has 14 residues. In germline, CDR1 is SGHRS, CDR2 YFSETQ. CDR3 protein: CASRSTGRMYEQYF. CDR3 coding DNA: TGCGCCAGCAGGTCGACAGGGCGTATGTACGAGCAGTACTTC.

V usage is TRBV11-3 and J usage is TRBJ2-3, with D possibly being TRBD2 (6 bases). CDR1 and CDR2 (germline): SGHNT, YENEEA. The CDR3 loop spans 14 amino acids. The V and J ends lost 5 bases and 2 bases respectively, with 11 bases between them. The CDR3 DNA reads as TGTGCCAGCAGCCGGTGGGGGGACACAGATACGCAGTATTTT. As protein: CASSRWGDTDTQYF.